The source of this TCR beta chain is a study of blood T cell repertoires in COVID-19. In the study overall: Collection of acute and convalescent COVID-19 samples took place in the United States, Italy and Spain. In each case, the material was cDNA or gDNA derived from T cells, B-cell-depleted T cells, or PBMCs.

This CDR3 contains 16 residues. Germline-derived CDR1 and CDR2 are LGHDT and YNNKEL (reference sequence). Trimming left V 4 bases short and J 5 bases short, with 20 bases between. The authors' processing: Counts of nucleated cells, estimated from reference gene primer amplification, were obtained. Profiling relied on immunoSEQ multiplex PCR, and the TCRdb table lists in-frame clones only, not all of them. From that table come the V and J calls and clone size; the DNA was used to work out D and trimming. The sample has approximately 120,000 clones, around 78% seen once. The V call is TRBV3-1 (or the pseudogene TRBV3-2), the J call TRBJ2-5; D is perhaps TRBD1 (5 bases). This receptor was taken from a human donor in a cohort sampled during active COVID-19. Sequenced material: peripheral blood. CDR3 in DNA: TGTGCCAGCAGCCGGGGTGAGACAGATCTCAGGGAGACCCAGTACTTC. Translated: CASSRGETDLRETQYF.